This entry describes one T cell receptor beta chain. This specimen belongs to a study of blood T cell repertoires in COVID-19. Across the whole study: From the United States, Italy and Spain came samples of acute and convalescent COVID-19. PBMCs, B-cell-depleted T cells, or T cells were the source of the cDNA or gDNA that made up the material.

The V gene's germline CDR1 is LNHDA and CDR2 SQIVND (reference sequence). The CDR3 runs to 14 residues. The ends lost 1 base at V and 8 bases at J; junction bases unmatched: 5. Authors' methods: Reference gene primer amplification gave nucleated cell count estimates. Sequenced by immunoSEQ multiplex PCR; TCRdb stores in-frame clones only, minus some. The V and J calls and clone size were taken over from that table, and D and trimming were inferred from the DNA. Of tens of thousands of clones in the sample, 84% are singletons; the top ten hold around 15%. The sequenced material came from peripheral blood. The chain joins TRBV19 to TRBJ1-2, with 9 bases identical to TRBD1. This clonotype was sampled from a man between 60 and 70 years old with COVID-19, enrolled during active disease. In DNA, the CDR3 is TGTGCCAGTAGTATAGCTGACAGGGGGTACGGCTACACCTTC. It yields the protein CASSIADRGYGYTF.